The rows below give T cell receptor beta chains drawn from one sample of a study of regulatory T cells in long-lasting Graves disease. TCRdb re-analysed the multiplex PCR reads in MiXCR, keeping a single row per CDR3 protein. Here the sample spans about 470,000 distinct CDR3 sequences, 20% to 25% being singletons. The sample was peripheral blood mononuclear cells (PBMCs), taken when the disease was refractory, from a patient treated with antithyroid drugs. The receptor set was obtained from a female donor with Graves disease. CDR3s include the opening cysteine and the closing phenylalanine or tryptophan. D genes are given only for firm matches. The size field is filled for only some rows; it gives once, few, many or a size class.

clone_size j_call v_call d_call cdr3_aa cdr3_nt
. TRBJ2-7 TRBV5-1 . CASSYMRAEQYF TGCGCCAGCAGCTATATGAGGGCCGAGCAGTACTTC
many TRBJ1-2 TRBV30 . CAWSRSRNYGYTF TGTGCCTGGAGTCGTTCTCGGAACTATGGCTACACCTTC
few TRBJ1-4 TRBV4-2 . CASSQDARGYTNEKLFF TGTGCCAGCAGCCAAGATGCAAGGGGCTATACTAATGAAAAACTGTTTTTT
many TRBJ1-1 TRBV19 TRBD1 CASSTLQGMNTEAFF TGTGCCAGTAGTACTTTACAGGGGATGAACACTGAAGCTTTCTTT
many TRBJ1-1 TRBV29-1 . CSVTGTVNTEAFF TGCAGCGTTACCGGGACGGTGAACACTGAAGCTTTCTTT
many TRBJ2-2 TRBV27 . CASSFGYTGELFF TGTGCCAGCAGTTTCGGGTACACCGGGGAGCTGTTTTTT
few TRBJ2-7 TRBV9 . CASSVTMSSYEQYF TGTGCCAGCAGCGTAACAATGAGCTCCTACGAGCAGTACTTC
few TRBJ1-2 TRBV6-4 TRBD1 CASSYGTGREDGYTF TGTGCCAGCAGTTATGGGACAGGGAGGGAGGATGGCTACACCTTC
. TRBJ1-1 TRBV4-1 TRBD1 CASSQDNRGRITEAFF TGCGCCAGCAGCCAAGATAACAGGGGGCGCATCACTGAAGCTTTCTTT
many TRBJ1-5 TRBV5-8 . CASSTGRRGQPQHF TGTGCCAGCAGCACAGGGAGGCGCGGTCAGCCCCAGCATTTT
many TRBJ1-2 TRBV28 . CASSLGGEYGYTF TGTGCCAGCAGTTTAGGGGGTGAATATGGCTACACCTTC
many TRBJ2-1 TRBV28 . CASSPGSHNEQFF TGTGCCAGCAGCCCCGGCTCCCACAATGAGCAGTTCTTC
few TRBJ1-2 TRBV12-3/TRBV12-4 . CASSFSWGVDGYTF TGTGCCAGCAGTTTTTCCTGGGGAGTCGATGGCTACACCTTC
few TRBJ1-5 TRBV6-1 . CASSARNSNQPQHF TGTGCCAGCAGCGCCAGAAATAGCAATCAGCCCCAGCATTTT
. TRBJ2-7 TRBV15 . CATSRGANSYEQYF TGTGCCACCAGCAGAGGAGCGAACTCCTACGAGCAGTACTTC
. TRBJ2-5 TRBV19 . CAAGPGLGQETQYF TGTGCAGCCGGGCCTGGCCTAGGGCAAGAGACCCAGTACTTC
. TRBJ1-4 TRBV20-1 . CSAPTETFNEKLFF TGCAGTGCTCCCACAGAGACTTTTAATGAAAAACTGTTTTTT
. TRBJ2-7 TRBV7-3 . CASSLIHGDYEQYF TGTGCCAGCAGCTTAATACACGGTGACTACGAGCAGTACTTC
. TRBJ2-5 TRBV11-3 TRBD1 CASSSLDRKETQYF TGTGCCAGCAGCTCCTTGGACAGGAAAGAGACCCAGTACTTC
many TRBJ2-7 TRBV7-9 . CASSLGAGAYEQYF TGTGCCAGCAGCCTCGGGGCAGGGGCCTACGAGCAGTACTTC
many TRBJ1-1 TRBV5-1 . CASSLMRGGTEAFF TGCGCCAGCAGCTTGATGCGGGGGGGCACTGAAGCTTTCTTT
. TRBJ2-3 TRBV28 . CASLSGAGTDTQYF TGTGCCAGTCTTAGCGGAGCAGGCACAGATACGCAGTATTTT
few TRBJ2-7 TRBV28 TRBD2 CASSPPGGGPFYEQYF TGTGCCAGCAGTCCTCCCGGGGGGGGGCCTTTCTACGAGCAGTACTTC